Detailed here is one T cell receptor beta chain. What this receptor recognizes is not known. Base qualities were left out, and no much larger clone turns up one base away. V loses 5 bases at its end and J loses 0 bases; junction bases beyond the gene matches: 5. The germline V gene specifies SGHTA as CDR1 and FQGNSA as CDR2. From the cysteine up to the phenylalanine, the CDR3 has a length of 15 residues. Solely the CDR3 DNA is kept, with 45 bases framed from the first base. The data originate from a study of cytomegalovirus exposure and HLA in healthy donors (dated by TCRdb to the late 2010s). Background for the entire study: In an earlier analysis of around 540 of the donors, less than 350 Gb of sequence data and 90 million to 120 million unique TCR beta sequences from about 179 million T cells were reported. All discovery cohort repertoires had been generated on a single sequencing platform. In a later genetic analysis, genome-wide SNP genotypes for about 55% of the roughly 700 donors were used, and that subset was treated as a discovery cohort. The study aimed to test whether cataloging public T cell receptors could reveal signatures of past pathogen exposure. Typing coverage differed by locus: A, B, C, DRB1 and DQB1 were typed in roughly 620-630 donors, DQA1 in about 510, DPA1 in around 610, and DPB1 in just under 490. A separate validation cohort of more than 100 different subjects was used in addition to the approximately 670-subject first cohort. HLA typing included class I and class II loci at four-digit resolution. The study profiled the T cell repertoires of around 700 subjects by immunosequencing and related them to cytomegalovirus serostatus. Donor age, sex, ethnicity and CMV serostatus were collected together with the repertoire data. Four to six DR-DQ haplotypes were handled as single units for association and clustering, since linkage in the cohort was strong. An early release covering about 600 HLA-typed donors comprised about 320 gigabases of sequencing data and tens of millions of unique TCR sequences. To predict cytomegalovirus infection status, the study combined high-throughput TCR immunosequencing, statistical association of individual TCRs with disease status, and machine learning. The later analysis used no new phenotypic data to find candidate immune exposures, relying instead on TCR beta sequences and their occurrence across donors. Among several hundred genotyped donors of the cohort, an average of around 240,000 unique TCR beta nucleotide sequences was sequenced per donor, of which roughly 18% were non-productive. Of the 350 to 450 genotyped donors, 70% to 90% were placed in the genetic ancestry cluster associated with self-reported Caucasian donors. A later analysis re-examined previously published TCR beta repertoires from more than 650 donors and added high-resolution HLA genotyping to investigate patterns of TCR occurrence. In an earlier analysis of roughly 540 of the donors, high-throughput TCR beta sequencing was used to judge whether each TCR beta V gene segment behaved as functional or pseudogenic. The paper's findings and limits, for the study overall: Roughly uniform sequencing depth across donors was assumed in presence/absence analyses, although this assumption may not hold. In a later genetic analysis, fewer N-insertions in productive TCRs were reported among donors in an Asian-associated ancestry cluster than the roughly 700-donor mean. HLA typing was unavailable for some donors at each locus, so association tests used only the typed subset. Some IMGT-functional V segments, including TRBV6-2 and TRBV6-3, could not be told apart with the 87-base-pair reads, so those segments were excluded. An association between a missense DCLRE1C variant and V-gene and J-gene trimming of TCR beta chains was found in a later genetic analysis and replicated in an independent cohort. A later analysis found that TCR association rates varied across HLA loci, with DRB1 alleles showing the most associated TCRs and HLA-C alleles the fewest. Because counts were too low, about 15 rarely observed V segments, including chromosome 9 orphons, were left out of the earlier analysis of several hundred of the donors. In vitro tests confirmed that a few of the cytomegalovirus-associated TCR beta chains recognize cytomegalovirus antigens. The authors suggested that the approach could potentially be generalized to other disease states and immunological phenotypes. A further reported finding was that TCR beta sequences accurately predicted the HLA-A and HLA-B alleles for most subjects in the first cohort. For the cohort, immune exposure information was limited to CMV serostatus. When HLA alleles, especially DR and DQ, strongly co-occurred, attributing TCR associations to individual alleles was difficult. Only TCR beta chains were sequenced in this cohort, and the absence of alpha or paired-chain data limited detectable features. In a later analysis, HLA-associated TCR beta chains were found to be more clonally expanded and to have lower generation probabilities than equally common non-associated chains. A later analysis associated 15,000 to 20,000 TCR beta sequences with specific HLA alleles at a false discovery rate of 0.05. In a later analysis, most CMV-associated TCR beta chains were found to appear HLA-restricted, with HLA associations seemingly driven largely by CMV exposure. A group of highly shared sequence variants was considered likely to be a technical artifact of the sequencing pipeline. While some public TCRs were present in many individuals, most TCR sequences turned up only very rarely across donors. A total of 164 TCR beta chains were listed by the study as associated with cytomegalovirus. The classifier was reported to diagnose cytomegalovirus status with high specificity and sensitivity in both the original cohort and the validation cohort. In an earlier analysis of around 500 of the donors, most TCR beta V segments appeared in productive rearrangements about 87% or about 30% of the time, broadly matching IMGT annotations. In a later analysis, several top co-occurrence clusters were reported to appear linked to parvovirus B19, influenza, CMV and Epstein-Barr virus. Correlated functional status among segregating V segments might reflect linkage disequilibrium, but an unknown experimental factor could not be ruled out.

The cohort was made up of 500 to 850 healthy bone marrow donors. Cohort members were all nominally healthy when sampled, although unrecorded immune exposures were likely present. The donor tested CMV seronegative and was one of the 352 seronegative cohort members. Each donor provided a peripheral blood sample, and peripheral blood mononuclear cells were used for TCR beta sequencing. The Qiagen DNeasy Blood Extraction Kit was used to extract genomic DNA from the blood cell samples. The method was the immunoSEQ multiplex PCR assay. A mixture of 60 forward primers for TCR Vbeta segments and 13 reverse primers for TCR Jbeta segments was used in the multiplex PCR. Amplification of the CDR3 region of rearranged TCR beta genes was performed with a multiplex PCR assay on genomic DNA. On the Illumina HiSeq System, the amplified TCR beta libraries were sequenced as 87-base-pair reads. For the original study's pipeline: In a later analysis, some 80 million unique TCR beta chains were counted across the roughly 610 repertoires, and about 9.9 million of these chains were shared by at least two donors. A nearest-neighbor algorithm error-corrected the raw reads and collapsed the reads into unique sequences, merging closely related sequences to remove PCR and sequencing errors. V, D and J gene segments were assigned by aligning CDR3 sequences to IMGT reference sequences. Each retained sequence needed at least a six-nucleotide match to both a V gene segment and a J gene segment. Rearrangements were called productive when the CDR3 lacked stop codons and stayed in frame with V and J; all others were non-productive. CDR3 was defined by IMGT convention, running from the second conserved V-encoded cysteine to the conserved J-encoded phenylalanine. Sequences without an unambiguous match to a single V gene segment were excluded from the earlier analysis of 587 of the donors. In an earlier analysis of approximately 560 of the donors, a V segment was called functional when productive rearrangements were above 56.7%, and segregating when the standard deviation between donors exceeded 5%. A statistical classification framework was built for diagnosing cytomegalovirus status from the catalog of TCR beta chain sequences. A later analysis assigned V and J genes by comparing TCR nucleotide sequences with IMGT/GENE-DB human TR gene sequences. The TCRdist pipeline was used in a later analysis to assign CDR3 sequences and most-parsimonious VDJ recombination scenarios. In a later analysis, each TCR beta chain was defined by its CDR3 amino acid sequence together with its V-gene family, and reads without a unique V-gene family were excluded. To address suspected cross-contamination and a sequencing artifact, a later analysis removed a few hundred highly shared, low-generation-probability nucleotide sequences. In a later analysis, a clonal expansion index for each public chain was calculated from normalized within-repertoire ranks of inferred template counts. In a later analysis, generation probabilities were computed using a VDJ recombination model fitted to out-of-frame rearrangements, and the results were checked against IGoR. In a later analysis, TCR-TCR, TCR-HLA and TCR-CMV co-occurrence was scored with hypergeometric tests, and a repertoire-size bias correction was applied to TCR pairs. In a later analysis, false discovery rates were estimated by permuting HLA or CMV assignments 20 times. In a later analysis, co-occurring TCRs were grouped with DBSCAN, and TCRdist sequence similarity was added when clustering was performed within HLA-allele-positive subsets. For co-occurrence clustering, repertoires with fewer than 30,000 or more than 120,000 public chains were excluded, along with roughly 5 repertoires with anomalous nucleotide sharing. Here the immuneACCESS table is served through TCRdb, limited to in-frame sequences with V and J called. Missing clones are a known gap in these copies; in checked studies unresolved V genes cover under half, and the rest lacks a known reason. That table supplies the V and J calls and clone size; D and trimming were determined from the DNA. The sample contains 95,000 to 110,000 clones, roughly 70% of them found a single time. Clones ranked in the top ten supply under 3.5% of the sample.

The receptor's source is a woman aged 45-59 years in good health and CMV-seronegative. Here the chain combines TRBV7-2 and TRBJ2-7; TRBD1 fits 9 bases in the junction. Sequencing was done on a sample of PBMCs. The CDR3 protein sequence reads: CASSPDRGFSYEQYF. Read as DNA, the sequence is TGTGCCAGCAGCCCAGACAGGGGGTTCTCCTACGAGCAGTACTTC.